The T cell receptor (beta chain) under discussion was sequenced for a study of blood T cells in healthy people across ages. Study information: When template switching was applied, about one barcoded beta molecule was captured per two T cells. Study-wide findings and caveats: Long-lived donors exceeded aged donors in naive CD4+ cells and diversity.

Alongside a J-beta primer mix, a sample-barcoded 5' primer served in a second PCR lasting about 7 to 12 cycles. TCRdb reanalysed the 5' RACE reads using MiXCR and keeps one entry per CDR3 protein. Here the sample spans 1.5 million to 2 million distinct CDR3 sequences, just under 50% being singletons. This clonotype has a handful of counts. Its specificity is unknown. This CDR3 region has 14 residues. The junction had 5 bases not matched to a gene; V was cut back by 1 base and J by 5 bases. In germline, CDR1 is MNHEY, CDR2 SMNVEV (reference sequence). The source is a woman in her thirties or forties in good health. Sequencing was performed on blood. The chain is built from TRBV27 and TRBJ2-7, with 7 bases lining up with TRBD1. The CDR3 sequence: CASSLFRQGHEQYF. The CDR3, as DNA: TGTGCCAGCAGTTTATTCCGACAGGGCCACGAGCAGTACTTC.